These 5 T cell receptor beta chains were sequenced from one sample in a study of T cell responses to AZD1222 COVID-19 vaccine. Sequencing used immunoSEQ multiplex PCR; TCRdb keeps in-frame clones, though not all of them. This table has over 150,000 clones, around 90% appearing once. The sample here was peripheral blood, taken 28 days after the second AZD1222 dose. These receptor sequences come from an adult who received the AZD1222 COVID-19 vaccine.

The V gene is TRBV3-1 (or the pseudogene TRBV3-2), the J gene TRBJ1-2; 7 bases agree with TRBD1. V lost 1 base and J lost 3; bases outside the gene matches: 8. Germline V gene data show CDR1 as LGHDT and CDR2 as YNNKEL (reference sequence). This CDR3 has 16 residues. CDR3 sequence (DNA): TGTGCCAGCAGCCAAGGCGGTGGCAGGGGGGACTATGGCTACACCTTC. Protein: CASSQGGGRGDYGYTF.

This rearrangement joins TRBV7-2 to TRBJ2-3; 11 bases are a match to TRBD2. The germline gives CDR1 SGHTA, CDR2 FQGNSA. After removal of 5 bases from V and 3 bases from J, the junction contained 4 bases not matched to a gene. This CDR3 spans 15 amino acids. The CDR3 protein is CASSLASGGTDTQYF. The CDR3 DNA follows: TGTGCCAGCAGCCTCGCTAGCGGGGGGACAGATACGCAGTATTTT.

The chain recombines TRBV6-5 with TRBJ1-1; the D is unclear. V shed 7 bases and J shed 0 bases, with 9 bases lying between them. The germline V gene has CDR1 MNHEY and CDR2 SVGAGI. This CDR3 has 13 residues. As DNA, the CDR3 is TGTGCCAGCACATCCCTTTTGAACACTGAAGCTTTCTTT. This encodes CASTSLLNTEAFF.

This chain links TRBV6-1 with TRBJ2-4; D might be TRBD1 or TRBD2, each matching 5 bases. In germline, CDR1 is MNHNS, CDR2 SASEGT. The CDR3 spans 18 residues. V was pared by 2 bases and J by 0 bases, with 17 bases between. The CDR3 DNA is TGTGCCAGCAGTGAAAAGACCCCGGGACGGGTAGCCAAAAACATTCAGTACTTC. Protein product: CASSEKTPGRVAKNIQYF.

The CDR3, as DNA: TGCGCCAGCAGCTTCGACTCTGGGGCCAACGTCCTGACTTTC. Protein product: CASSFDSGANVLTF. The V and J genes are TRBV5-1 and TRBJ2-6; the D is unclear. Per the germline V gene, CDR1 is SGHRS and CDR2 is YFSETQ. V was cut by 2 bases and J by 0 bases, with 3 bases left in between. This CDR3 comprises 14 residues.